Listed below are T cell receptor beta chains from one sample, sequenced in a study of graft-versus-host responses after intestinal transplantation. Their recognized antigens are unknown. Assay: immunoSEQ multiplex PCR; the TCRdb copy retains only in-frame clones and omits some. This table holds about 88,000 clones, about 94% found once. The input for sequencing was unstimulated CD4+ T cells sorted from spleen or lymph node cells, taken before transplant. Receptors originate from a human donor who was the organ donor for an intestinal transplant. Both conserved end residues are part of each CDR3. The order of the fields is clone size, D gene, V gene, J gene, CDR3 DNA, CDR3 protein. A D gene is named only where the DNA matches it firmly. Expanded clones get a size class; other rows say once, few or many, or leave the size out.

-,-,TRBV9,TRBJ1-4,TGTGCCAGCAGCGTAGGACCCACCGGGACCGAAAAACTGTTTTTT,CASSVGPTGTEKLFF
-,-,TRBV27,TRBJ1-5,TGTGCCAGCAAGCCCTGGACAATTAGCAATCAGCCCCAGCATTTT,CASKPWTISNQPQHF
-,-,TRBV2,TRBJ2-3,TGTGCCAGCAGTGACTCCGAGACGCAGTATTTT,CASSDSETQYF
-,-,TRBV6-1,TRBJ1-1,TGTGCCAGCAGGAAGGTGACGGAGCCCACTGAAGCTTTCTTT,CASRKVTEPTEAFF
-,TRBD2,TRBV19,TRBJ2-1,TGTGCCAGTAGGGCGGGGGTCTACTACAATGAGCAGTTCTTC,CASRAGVYYNEQFF
-,-,TRBV9,TRBJ1-4,TGTGCCAGCAGCGTAGGGGATCAGGGTGGGACTAATGAAAAACTGTTTTTT,CASSVGDQGGTNEKLFF
-,-,TRBV5-4,TRBJ1-1,TGTGCCAGCAGCTTGGACCAGGGGACCACTGAAGCTTTCTTT,CASSLDQGTTEAFF
-,-,TRBV5-4,TRBJ2-7,TGTGCCAGCAGCTTAGCGGTTGGATACTCCTACGAGCAGTACTTC,CASSLAVGYSYEQYF
-,-,TRBV6-5,TRBJ2-7,TGTGCCAGCAGTTACGGCTACTCCTACGAGCAGTACTTC,CASSYGYSYEQYF
once,TRBD2,TRBV18,TRBJ2-3,TGTGCCAGCTCCCCCCTAGCGGGCACAGATACGCAGTATTTT,CASSPLAGTDTQYF
-,TRBD1,TRBV6-6,TRBJ2-1,TGTGCCAGCAGCCTAACAGGGGGCTATTACAATGAGCAGTTCTTC,CASSLTGGYYNEQFF
-,TRBD1,TRBV28,TRBJ1-2,TGTGCCAGCAGTTTATCTGTGGGACAGGGGACTCGCTATGGCTACACCTTC,CASSLSVGQGTRYGYTF
few,TRBD1,TRBV2,TRBJ2-7,TGTGCCAGCGGCTGGGACAGGGGGTACGAGCAGTACTTC,CASGWDRGYEQYF
-,TRBD1,TRBV6-4,TRBJ2-3,TGTGCCAGCAGCAGACAGGGAGCAGATACGCAGTATTTT,CASSRQGADTQYF
-,-,TRBV5-3,TRBJ1-1,TGTGCCAGAAGCCCACTATTTAGGGAGGAAGCTTTCTTT,CARSPLFREEAFF
-,TRBD2,TRBV6-1,TRBJ2-7,TGTGCCAGCAGTGATCGCTCGCTAGCGGGAAGCTCCTACGAGCAGTACTTC,CASSDRSLAGSSYEQYF
once,-,TRBV5-4,TRBJ1-1,TGTGCCAGCAGCTTCAAAGCCCCGGGCACTGAAGCTTTCTTT,CASSFKAPGTEAFF
-,-,TRBV7-9,TRBJ1-5,TGTGCCAGCAGCGGAAGGGGCGAGGACAATCAGCCCCAGCATTTT,CASSGRGEDNQPQHF
-,-,TRBV7-8,TRBJ1-5,TGTGCCAGCAGCTTAGCGGGATCGCAGCCCCAGCATTTT,CASSLAGSQPQHF
-,TRBD1,TRBV19,TRBJ1-1,TGTGCCAGTAGTATCCAGGGGGTGAGAGGCACTGAAGCTTTCTTT,CASSIQGVRGTEAFF
-,-,TRBV5-4,TRBJ2-5,TGTGCCAGCAGCTTAGGCGCAGGGTCCAGAGAGACCCAGTACTTC,CASSLGAGSRETQYF
-,-,TRBV27,TRBJ1-6,TGTGCCAGCAGTTTAGGACGGCCATATAATTCACCCCTCCACTTT,CASSLGRPYNSPLHF
-,-,TRBV7-3,TRBJ2-7,TGTGCCAGCAGCCCCGCCCGGGGGGCAAGGCACGAGCAGTACTTC,CASSPARGARHEQYF
-,-,TRBV21-1,TRBJ1-1,TGTGCCAGCAGCAACCGACAAATGGACACTGAAGCTTTCTTT,CASSNRQMDTEAFF
-,-,TRBV4-3,TRBJ2-3,TGCGCCAGCAGCTTCGGGCAGCGCACAGATACGCAGTATTTT,CASSFGQRTDTQYF
-,TRBD2,TRBV7-2,TRBJ2-1,TGTGCCAGCAGCTTAGGGCCGGGGGGGCCGGGTGGTGAGCAGTTCTTC,CASSLGPGGPGGEQFF
-,-,TRBV15,TRBJ1-5,TGTGCCACCAGCAGAGATGATCGGTGGAATCAGCCCCAGCATTTT,CATSRDDRWNQPQHF
once,-,TRBV6-5,TRBJ1-2,TGTGCCAGCAGTGCCCCGACAGTTGGCGGCTACACCTTC,CASSAPTVGGYTF
-,-,TRBV7-7,TRBJ2-5,TGTGCTAGCAGCTTAGCGGTCCAAGAGACCCAGTACTTC,CASSLAVQETQYF
-,TRBD1,TRBV5-6,TRBJ2-1,TGTGCCAGCAGCTTGGCAGACCGGGACAGAGTTTACAATGAGCAGTTCTTC,CASSLADRDRVYNEQFF
once,-,TRBV25-1,TRBJ1-2,TGTGCCAGCAGTCCGACAGGCTATGGCTACACCTTC,CASSPTGYGYTF
once,-,TRBV6-1,TRBJ1-1,TGTGCCAGCAGTGAAGGAGCGAGGTACACGGGCACTGAAGCTTTCTTT,CASSEGARYTGTEAFF
-,TRBD1,TRBV6-5,TRBJ2-7,TGTGCCAGCAGTCAGCGACAGGGCTCCTACGAGCAGTACTTC,CASSQRQGSYEQYF
-,-,TRBV6-1,TRBJ2-2,TGTGCCAGCAGTGAAGTGGGCATCGGGGAGTTGTTTTTT,CASSEVGIGELFF
once,-,TRBV4-3,TRBJ1-2,TGCGCCAGCAGCCAAGATCGCGCCGGGGGCGCTTATGGCTACACCTTC,CASSQDRAGGAYGYTF
few,-,TRBV27,TRBJ1-5,TGTGCCAGCAGGGACCCGAATCAGCCCCAGCATTTT,CASRDPNQPQHF
-,TRBD2,TRBV29-1,TRBJ2-5,TGCAGCGTTGGACTAGCGGGGGGGCAAGAGACCCAGTACTTC,CSVGLAGGQETQYF
-,TRBD2,TRBV4-1,TRBJ2-4,TGCGCCAGCAGCCAACCTAGCGGGGGAAAAAACATTCAGTACTTC,CASSQPSGGKNIQYF
-,-,TRBV11-3,TRBJ1-5,TGTGCCAGCAGCGGGGGGAGTAGCAATCAGCCCCAGCATTTT,CASSGGSSNQPQHF
once,TRBD1,TRBV6-5,TRBJ2-1,TGTGCCAGCAGTTACGGACAGGGTCATTACAATGAGCAGTTCTTC,CASSYGQGHYNEQFF
-,TRBD2,TRBV5-4,TRBJ2-1,TGTGCCAGCAGCCTTAAGCGGGGGGCGAGCTACAATGAGCAGTTCTTC,CASSLKRGASYNEQFF